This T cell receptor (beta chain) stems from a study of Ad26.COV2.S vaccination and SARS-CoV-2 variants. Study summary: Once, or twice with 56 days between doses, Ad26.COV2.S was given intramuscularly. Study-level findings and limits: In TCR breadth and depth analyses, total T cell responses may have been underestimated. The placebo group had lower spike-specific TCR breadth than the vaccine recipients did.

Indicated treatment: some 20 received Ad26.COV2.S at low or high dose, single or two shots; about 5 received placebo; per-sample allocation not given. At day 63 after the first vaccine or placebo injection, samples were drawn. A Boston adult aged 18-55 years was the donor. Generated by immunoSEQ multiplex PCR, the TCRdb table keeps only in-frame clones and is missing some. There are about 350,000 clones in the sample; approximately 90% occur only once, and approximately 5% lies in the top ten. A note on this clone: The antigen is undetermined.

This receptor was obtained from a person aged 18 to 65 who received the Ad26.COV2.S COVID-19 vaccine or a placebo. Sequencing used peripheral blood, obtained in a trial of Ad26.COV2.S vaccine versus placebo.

The DNA of the CDR3 is TGTGCCAGTAGTATAGCCAGGGGCTATGGCTACACCTTC. Residues: CASSIARGYGYTF. This chain connects TRBV19 to TRBJ1-2, with D perhaps TRBD1 (6 bases). CDR3 length: 13 amino acids. Germline V CDR1 and CDR2: LNHDA, SQIVND (reference sequence). V was clipped by 1 base and J by 4 bases, with 7 bases between them.